The 14 T cell receptor beta chains presented below share a single source sample, sequenced in a study of blood T cell repertoires in COVID-19 (dated by TCRdb to 2020 to 2021). The library was prepared using the immunoSEQ multiplex PCR assay. TCRdb took over this immuneACCESS table, retaining in-frame rearrangements with V and J assigned. Such tables are incomplete; in checked studies, under half of the missing clones stem from an unresolved V gene, and the remainder is unexplained. This sample is represented by approximately 250,000 clones; around 90% of them were singletons. 0.75% to 1% of the sample comes from the top ten. The sequenced sample consisted of PBMCs or T cells enriched from blood (not recorded which). Every receptor here comes from a woman in her twenties or thirties who had recovered from COVID-19.

This chain joins TRBV18 and TRBJ1-2, with a tentative D call TRBD1 (6 bases). V lost 2 bases and J 3 bases, leaving 10 bases between the germline ends. The germline V gene has CDR1 KGHSH and CDR2 LQKENI. The CDR3 contains 14 residues. In DNA form, the CDR3 reads TGTGCCAGCTCACCAGGAGGGGGGGACTATGGCTACACCTTC. It translates to CASSPGGGDYGYTF.

The chain couples TRBV13 to TRBJ2-1, with 9 bases fitting TRBD2. With 4 bases clipped from V and 8 bases from J, the junction kept 24 bases outside the gene matches. Germline loops: CDR1 PRHDT, CDR2 FYEKMQ (reference sequence). The CDR3 has 20 residues. This CDR3 is CASSSRDRRTSVGLVDEQFF. DNA of the CDR3: TGTGCCAGCAGCTCCCGTGACCGCCGGACTAGCGTCGGATTGGTCGATGAGCAGTTCTTC.

This chain links TRBV5-1 with TRBJ1-4, with D uncertain. The CDR3 runs 14 residues. In germline, CDR1 is SGHRS, CDR2 YFSETQ. Trimming stripped 0 bases from V and 8 bases from J, with 11 bases between. This chain's CDR3 is CASSLDSGREKLFF. The CDR3 bases are TGCGCCAGCAGCTTGGACAGTGGGAGGGAAAAACTGTTTTTT.

The chain joins TRBV7-3 to TRBJ2-1; 8 bases agree with TRBD1. Per the germline V gene, CDR1 is SGHTA and CDR2 is FQGTGA. V was clipped by 2 bases and J by 3 bases; unmatched bases: 0. This CDR3 contains 14 residues. The CDR3 DNA is TGTGCCAGCAGCTTAGGGACAGGCTACAATGAGCAGTTCTTC. It is translated as CASSLGTGYNEQFF.

V usage is TRBV30 and J usage is TRBJ1-2, with 8 positions matching TRBD1. Germline assignment: CDR1 GTSNPN and CDR2 SVGIG (reference sequence). The CDR3 contains 17 residues. J was trimmed by 4 bases and V by 0 bases; bases with no gene match: 13. The CDR3 is CAWSVWSRQGSFYGYTF. The CDR3 DNA sequence: TGTGCCTGGAGTGTATGGTCCCGACAGGGGAGCTTCTATGGCTACACCTTC.

The rearrangement uses TRBV14 and TRBJ1-3; 7 bases agree with TRBD1. Trimming took 2 bases from V and 7 from J; bases not matched to a gene: 11. Germline CDR1 reads SGHDN; CDR2 reads FVKESK. The CDR3 spans 16 residues. CDR3 coding DNA: TGTGCCAGCAGCCAATGGACAGGCCCAGGGGGGAACACCATATATTTT. This encodes CASSQWTGPGGNTIYF.

In its sample, this clone was seen a few times. The chain recombines TRBV2 with TRBJ2-1, with D maybe TRBD2 (5 bases). The CDR3 covers 10 residues. V lost 9 bases and J lost 7, with 7 bases in between. Germline V gene sequence: CDR1 SNHLY, CDR2 FYNNEI. This CDR3 reads CASEGNEQFF. The CDR3 coding sequence is TGTGCCAGTGAGGGAAATGAGCAGTTCTTC. Full variable domain (missing parts from reference TRBV2 and TRBJ2-1): EPEVTQTPSHQVTQMGQEVILRCVPISNHLYFYWYRQILGQKVEFLVSFYNNEISEKSEIFDDQFSVERPDGSNFTLKIRSTKLEDSAMYFCASEGNEQFFGPGTRLTVL.

This clone was counted a few times. The chain combines TRBV5-1 with TRBJ1-4; D is possibly TRBD1 (5 bases). V was trimmed by 1 base and J by 4 bases, leaving 11 bases between them. The CDR3 loop spans 15 amino acids. Germline V gene sequence: CDR1 SGHRS, CDR2 YFSETQ. The CDR3 DNA is TGCGCCAGCAGCTTGAGTTGGGGGGATAATGAAAAACTGTTTTTT. Residues: CASSLSWGDNEKLFF.

Only one count was recorded for this clone. Written as DNA, the CDR3 is TGTGCCAGCAGCGGGGTCCACGGGAATGGCTACACCTTC. This encodes CASSGVHGNGYTF. The V and J genes are TRBV28 and TRBJ1-2; no definite D call. Looked up from germline, CDR1 is MDHEN and CDR2 is SYDVKM. The CDR3 loop spans 13 amino acids. Trimming removed 6 bases at V and 6 bases at J, with 14 bases between.

In its sample, this clone was seen a few times. The chain couples TRBV11-3 to TRBJ1-1, with a possible D match to TRBD1 (5 bases). Germline-derived CDR1 and CDR2 are SGHNT and YENEEA. V lost 3 bases, J lost 4 bases, and 9 bases lay in between. The CDR3 extends over 13 amino acids. The CDR3 is CASSFKRGTEAFF. For the CDR3, the DNA is TGTGCCAGCAGCTTTAAAAGGGGCACTGAAGCTTTCTTT.

The chain has TRBV13 and TRBJ2-6; D call uncertain. The CDR3 has 15 amino acids. The V gene's germline CDR1 is PRHDT and CDR2 FYEKMQ (reference sequence). V lost 6 bases and J 4 bases, leaving 13 bases between the germline ends. This CDR3 reads CASSGQNLGANVLTF. CDR3 nucleotides: TGTGCCAGCAGTGGCCAGAACCTGGGGGCCAACGTCCTGACTTTC.

V usage is TRBV7-8 and J usage is TRBJ1-1; 7 positions match TRBD1. Germline values: CDR1 SGHVS, CDR2 FQNEAQ. The CDR3 length is 15 residues. Unmatched junction bases numbered 14, after V lost 5 bases and J lost 8 bases. The CDR3 nucleotides read TGTGCCAGCAGCCGGCAACCGGACAGGAACTACGAAGCTTTCTTT. The encoded protein is CASSRQPDRNYEAFF.

The V call is TRBV3-1 (or the pseudogene TRBV3-2), the J call TRBJ2-5; D possibly corresponds to TRBD2 (5 bases). This CDR3 has 19 residues. Germline V gene lookup returns CDR1 LGHDT and CDR2 YNNKEL (reference sequence). Deletions cut 0 bases from V and 0 bases from J, with 20 bases between. The chain's CDR3 is CASSQDWRGQALYQETQYF. CDR3 in DNA: TGTGCCAGCAGCCAAGATTGGCGAGGGCAGGCCTTGTACCAAGAGACCCAGTACTTC.

V usage is TRBV5-1 and J usage is TRBJ1-1, with D possibly TRBD1 on 6 matching bases. In germline, CDR1 is SGHRS, CDR2 YFSETQ. V lost 4 bases to trimming and J lost 0 bases, with 16 bases between them. This CDR3 has 16 amino acids. The CDR3 nucleotides are TGCGCCAGCAGCCCAACAGGGAACCAGCTGAACACTGAAGCTTTCTTT. Residues: CASSPTGNQLNTEAFF.